This T cell receptor beta chain was documented in a study of CXCR3 chemokines and chemotherapy response in bladder cancer. The CDR3 consists of 13 residues. Germline CDR1 is SNHLY and CDR2 is FYNNEI. The V end lost 6 bases, the J end lost 1 base, and 9 bases lay between the germline ends. TCRdb used MiXCR to reprocess the PCR reads, holding one entry per CDR3 protein. This table has 8,000 to 10,000 distinct CDR3 sequences, around 23% appearing once. This clonotype has more than one count but fewer than ten. Collection of the sample occurred from a patient whose treatment included neoadjuvant chemotherapy. The clonotype was recovered from a human donor with bladder cancer that did not respond to neoadjuvant chemotherapy. The rearrangement uses TRBV2 and TRBJ2-5, with D possibly being TRBD1 (5 bases). CDR3 sequence reads: CASSRQPQETQYF. As DNA, the CDR3 is TGTGCCAGCAGCCGACAGCCCCAAGAGACCCAGTACTTC.